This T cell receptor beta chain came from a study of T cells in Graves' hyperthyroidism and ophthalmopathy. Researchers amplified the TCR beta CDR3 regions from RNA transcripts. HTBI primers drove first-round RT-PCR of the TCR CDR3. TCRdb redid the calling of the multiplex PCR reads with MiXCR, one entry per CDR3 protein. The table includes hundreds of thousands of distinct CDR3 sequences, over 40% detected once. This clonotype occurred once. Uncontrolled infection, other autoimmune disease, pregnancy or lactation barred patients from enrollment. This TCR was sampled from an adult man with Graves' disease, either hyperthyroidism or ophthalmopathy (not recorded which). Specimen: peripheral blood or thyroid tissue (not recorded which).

CDR3 protein: CASSSLQGPTYEQYF. CDR3 nucleotides: TGTGCCAGCAGCTCCCTACAGGGGCCCACCTACGAGCAGTACTTC. V gene TRBV7-1 combines with J gene TRBJ2-7; the match to TRBD1 covers 7 bases. TRBV7-1 is noted as an ORF with a role that remains uncertain. The CDR3 covers 15 residues. J gave up 2 bases and V 3 bases, and 7 bases lay outside the gene matches.